The present T cell receptor beta chain was sequenced within a study of T cell responses to AZD1222 COVID-19 vaccine. Regarding the study as a whole: Just a handful of AZD1222 recipients were seropositive at baseline.

About this clone: Its cognate antigen is unknown.

This CDR3 has 15 amino acids. The germline gives CDR1 SGHNT, CDR2 YYREEE (reference sequence). Trimming took 2 bases from V and 6 from J; bases not matched to a gene: 5. This table comes from immunoSEQ multiplex PCR, and its TCRdb copy is limited to in-frame clones, with some not included. The sample holds roughly 91,000 clones, roughly nine tenths seen once. This sequence originates from an adult in good health. The material sequenced was peripheral blood, taken on day 0 of AZD1222 vaccination. This chain links TRBV5-4 with TRBJ1-4; TRBD1 matches 9 bases. CDR3 sequence (DNA): TGTGCCAGCAGCTTATCGGGACAGGGTTATGAAAAACTGTTTTTT. Its protein product is CASSLSGQGYEKLFF.